Sequencing of this TCR beta chain was carried out in a study of TIL therapy for anti-PD-1-resistant metastatic lung cancer. Findings of the study overall: Compared with baseline intratumoral T cells, expanded TIL cultures were more clonal and less diverse (approximately 6.4% vs 31%).

This clone was recorded once. What it binds is not known. The libraries were made with immunoSEQ v3. Sequencing depth was 2 million to 2.5 million read pairs for survey level, roughly 4.5-6.5 million for deep. Only in-frame clones appear in the TCRdb table, and some are missing; sequencing was by immunoSEQ multiplex PCR. The top ten hold 7% to 9% of the sample, which has roughly 26,000 clones, 72% seen once. Noted time point: pre-treatment sample, taken before nivolumab and TIL therapy. The tumor samples were excised metastases, mostly pleural nodules or supraclavicular lymph nodes. Germline loops: CDR1 SGHRS, CDR2 YFSETQ. Trimming at V came to 0 bases and at J to 6 bases, leaving 11 bases not matched to a gene. The CDR3 loop spans 16 amino acids.

The rearrangement joins TRBV5-1 to TRBJ1-2; 7 nucleotides match TRBD1. The sequenced sample was tumor tissue, obtained at baseline. This receptor was obtained from a person aged 25 to 85 with non-small cell lung cancer. The CDR3 reads CASSLAIAAQGDGYTF. CDR3 DNA: TGCGCCAGCAGCTTGGCCATTGCGGCCCAGGGGGATGGCTACACCTTC.